The next 17 T cell receptor beta chains were all read from a single sample in a study of radiotherapy plus CTLA-4 blockade in lung cancer. Assay used: immunoSEQ multiplex PCR; TCRdb lists only in-frame clones, some missing. The table has 83,000 or so clones, roughly four fifths seen once. This sample comprised peripheral blood, obtained from a patient treated with radiotherapy plus ipilimumab. Receptors were obtained from a human donor with non-small cell lung cancer who had stable disease on radiotherapy plus ipilimumab.

J is TRBJ2-3 and V is TRBV5-1; 8 nucleotides agree with TRBD2. The CDR3 is 15 amino acids. V lost 2 bases, J lost 1 base, and 3 bases stayed unmatched. CDR1 and CDR2 from the germline V gene are SGHRS and YFSETQ. CDR3 protein: CASSFETSGTDTQYF. DNA for the CDR3: TGCGCCAGCAGCTTTGAGACTAGCGGCACAGATACGCAGTATTTT.

The chain uses TRBV28 and TRBJ2-2, with 9 bases aligning to TRBD1. Germline V gene sequence: CDR1 MDHEN, CDR2 SYDVKM. V trimming: 6 bases; J trimming: 3 bases; junction bases outside the gene matches: 11. The CDR3 is made up of 17 amino acids. CDR3 DNA: TGTGCCAGCAGCGAAATACGGACAGGGGACGACACCGGGGAGCTGTTTTTT. It translates to CASSEIRTGDDTGELFF.

J is TRBJ1-3 and V is TRBV9; 10 bases line up with TRBD1. The trim removed 2 bases at V and 4 bases at J, leaving 3 bases unmatched. Germline V CDR1 and CDR2: SGDLS, YYNGEE. The CDR3 is 15 residues long. The chain's CDR3 is CASSVTTGGGNTIYF. Written as DNA, the CDR3 is TGTGCCAGCAGCGTCACGACAGGGGGCGGAAACACCATATATTTT.

V is TRBV7-9 and J is TRBJ2-5; no clear D gene. V was pared by 1 base and J by 1 base, with 4 bases between. This CDR3 comprises 13 residues. From germline, CDR1 is SEHNR and CDR2 FQNEAQ (reference sequence). The CDR3 nucleotides read TGTGCCAGCAGCTTAGGGTTCCAAGAGACCCAGTACTTC. Protein sequence: CASSLGFQETQYF.

The J gene is TRBJ2-3, the V gene TRBV4-1, with 7 bases fitting TRBD1. Trimming took 1 base from V and 1 from J; bases not matched to a gene: 11. Germline assignment: CDR1 MGHRA and CDR2 YSYEKL. The CDR3 is 18 amino acids. CDR3 DNA sequence: TGCGCCAGCAGCCAAGTAGCCGGACGACAGGGCCGCACAGATACGCAGTATTTT. Translation: CASSQVAGRQGRTDTQYF.

The genes are TRBV5-6 and TRBJ1-5; weak D call: TRBD1 (6 bases). Per germline, CDR1 SGHDT and CDR2 YYEEEE. Trimming stripped 0 bases from V and 1 base from J, with 17 bases between. This CDR3 is 18 amino acids long. This chain's CDR3 is CASSLAGRGGGSNQPQHF. CDR3 DNA: TGTGCCAGCAGCTTGGCCGGCAGGGGAGGAGGAAGCAATCAGCCCCAGCATTTT.

The V call is TRBV27, the J call TRBJ1-6, with D possibly matching TRBD1 (5 bases). V lost 11 bases and J 10 bases, leaving 18 bases between the germline ends. Per germline, CDR1 MNHEY and CDR2 SMNVEV (reference sequence). The CDR3 contains 13 residues. The CDR3 region is CASLAGGGSPLHF. CDR3 DNA: TGTGCCTCCCTGGCGGGGGGTGGGTCACCCCTCCACTTT.

This clone was observed a handful of times. The chain recombines TRBV5-1 with TRBJ2-1, with a tentative D call TRBD1 (5 bases). The CDR3 contains 13 residues. From germline, CDR1 is SGHRS and CDR2 YFSETQ. V was clipped by 0 bases and J by 9 bases, with 10 bases between them. The CDR3 bases are TGCGCCAGCAGCTTGGACCAGGGCGCTGAGCAGTTCTTC. Protein: CASSLDQGAEQFF. Filled out from reference TRBV5-1 and TRBJ2-1, the complete variable domain reads KAGVTQTPRYLIKTRGQQVTLSCSPISGHRSVSWYQQTPGQGLQFLFEYFSETQRNKGNFPGRFSGRQFSNSRSEMNVSTLELGDSALYLCASSLDQGAEQFFGPGTRLTVL.

By share, this clone ranks as medium-sized (0.01 to 0.1%). V and J are TRBV9 and TRBJ2-7, with TRBD1 matching over 7 bases. CDR3 size: 14 residues. V trimming: 4 bases; J trimming: 7 bases; junction bases outside the gene matches: 11. Germline V gene lookup returns CDR1 SGDLS and CDR2 YYNGEE. The CDR3 sequence: CASSFYDRDGEQYF. DNA for the CDR3: TGTGCCAGCAGCTTCTACGACAGGGACGGGGAGCAGTACTTC.

The V and J genes are TRBV9 and TRBJ2-7; D not resolved. Trimming left V 0 bases short and J 0 bases short, with 13 bases between. Germline V lookup: CDR1 SGDLS, CDR2 YYNGEE. There are 16 residues in the CDR3. The CDR3 DNA follows: TGTGCCAGCAGCGTAGGATTGATGGGCGGCTCCTACGAGCAGTACTTC. Its translation: CASSVGLMGGSYEQYF.

The chain uses TRBV7-2 and TRBJ1-6, with TRBD1 matching over 7 bases. The germline CDR1 and CDR2 sequences are SGHTA and FQGNSA. The CDR3 is 16 amino acids. With 6 bases clipped from V and 0 bases from J, the junction kept 5 bases outside the gene matches. DNA for the CDR3: TGTGCCAGCAGACCACAGGGGAGCTCCTATAATTCACCCCTCCACTTT. It translates to CASRPQGSSYNSPLHF.

The rearrangement uses TRBV10-2 and TRBJ1-2; D uncertain. The CDR3 length is 15 residues. V was pared by 1 base and J by 7 bases, with 16 bases between. The germline V gene has CDR1 WSHSY and CDR2 SAAADI. In DNA, the CDR3 is TGCGCCAGCAGTGAGTTAACAAGGGCTCTCTTTGGCTACACCTTC. It yields the protein CASSELTRALFGYTF.

This rearrangement joins TRBV9 to TRBJ2-2, with 10 bases lining up with TRBD1. The CDR3 is 14 residues long. V dropped 4 bases and J dropped 8; count of bases not matched to a gene: 5. The germline CDR1 and CDR2 sequences are SGDLS and YYNGEE. In nucleotides, the CDR3 is TGTGCCAGCAGCAAAGACAGGGGGCAAGGGGAGCTGTTTTTT. Translating gives CASSKDRGQGELFF.

J is TRBJ2-3 and V is TRBV7-9; D is unresolved. The CDR3 covers 13 residues. Germline-derived CDR1 and CDR2 are SEHNR and FQNEAQ (reference sequence). Deletions cut 8 bases from V and 0 bases from J, with 9 bases between. CDR3 sequence (DNA): TGTGCCAGCGCCCGCGCTAGCACAGATACGCAGTATTTT. Protein sequence: CASARASTDTQYF.

The chain joins TRBV7-2 to TRBJ2-3; 12 nucleotides match TRBD2. CDR1 and CDR2 from the germline V gene are SGHTA and FQGNSA. The V gene end was trimmed by 5 bases and the J gene end by 4 bases; junction bases not matched to a gene: 13. The CDR3 has 18 residues. CDR3 nucleotides: TGTGCCAGCAGCCACTGGACTAGCGGGGCGGGTTGGGCAGATACGCAGTATTTT. Translation gives CASSHWTSGAGWADTQYF. Supplemented by reference TRBV7-2 and TRBJ2-3, the full variable domain reads GAGVSQSPSNKVTEKGKDVELRCDPISGHTALYWYRQSLGQGLEFLIYFQGNSAPDKSGLPSDRFSAERTGGSVSTLTIQRTQQEDSAVYLCASSHWTSGAGWADTQYFGPGTRLTVL.

The chain is built from TRBV29-1 and TRBJ2-1; TRBD2 aligns across 9 bases. The CDR3 consists of 12 residues. With 6 bases clipped from V and 7 bases from J, the junction kept 4 bases outside the gene matches. Per germline, CDR1 SQVTM and CDR2 ANQGSEA. CDR3 sequence reads: CSVGTSSNEQFF. The DNA of the CDR3 is TGCAGCGTAGGGACTAGCTCTAATGAGCAGTTCTTC.

V is TRBV7-8 and J is TRBJ1-1; weak D call: TRBD1 (5 bases). Germline CDR1 reads SGHVS; CDR2 reads FQNEAQ. The CDR3 consists of 16 residues. V shed 1 base and J shed 2 bases, with 14 bases lying between them. CDR3: CASSLGWGGDNTEAFF. CDR3 bases: TGTGCCAGCAGCTTAGGATGGGGGGGGGACAACACTGAAGCTTTCTTT.